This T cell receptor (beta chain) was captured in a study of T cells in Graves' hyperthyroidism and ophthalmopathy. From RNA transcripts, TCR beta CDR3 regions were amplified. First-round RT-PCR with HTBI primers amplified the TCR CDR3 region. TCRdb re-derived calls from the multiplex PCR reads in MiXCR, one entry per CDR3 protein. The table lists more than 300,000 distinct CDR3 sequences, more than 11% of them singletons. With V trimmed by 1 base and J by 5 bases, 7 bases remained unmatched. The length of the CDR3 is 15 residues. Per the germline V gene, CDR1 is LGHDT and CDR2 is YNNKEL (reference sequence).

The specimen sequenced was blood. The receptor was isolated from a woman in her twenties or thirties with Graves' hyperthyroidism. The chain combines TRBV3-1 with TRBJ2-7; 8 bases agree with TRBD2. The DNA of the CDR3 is TGTGCCAGCAGCCAAGCAAGCGGGAGATTGAACGAGCAGTACTTC. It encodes CASSQASGRLNEQYF.